Described below is a single T cell receptor beta chain sequence and its context. The sample is drawn from a study of blood T cell repertoires in COVID-19. Clones were read by immunoSEQ multiplex PCR, and TCRdb kept only the in-frame ones, dropping some. The sample has a few hundred thousand clones; 84% are singletons. CDR3 length: 16 residues. In germline, CDR1 is SGHTA, CDR2 FQGNSA. The ends lost 1 base at V and 5 bases at J; junction bases unmatched: 5. The chain recombines TRBV7-2 with TRBJ2-1; the match to TRBD2 covers 10 bases. Sequences were obtained from peripheral blood. The receptor comes from a middle-aged man who had recovered from COVID-19. CDR3 in amino acids: CASSLGLAGVDNEQFF. As DNA, the CDR3 is TGTGCCAGCAGCTTAGGACTAGCGGGTGTAGACAATGAGCAGTTCTTC.